The 12 T cell receptor beta chains below were found in one sample sequenced in a study of early T cells in non-severe SARS-CoV-2 infection. MiXCR was run by TCRdb on the 5' RACE reads, yielding one entry per CDR3 protein. The data show about 55,000 distinct CDR3 sequences, about 15% seen once. This specimen consisted of whole blood, obtained at baseline. All receptors come from an adult who was a healthcare worker with PCR-confirmed SARS-CoV-2 infection or an uninfected control (not recorded which).

This chain connects TRBV5-1 to TRBJ2-3, with unresolved D. The V gene lost 4 bases and the J gene lost 2 bases, with 11 bases spanning the gap. Germline loops: CDR1 SGHRS, CDR2 YFSETQ. This CDR3 is built from 14 residues. Here the CDR3 DNA reads TGCGCCAGCAGCCCCAGGACGGTCACAGATACGCAGTATTTT. It yields the protein CASSPRTVTDTQYF. Variable domain in full (rest from reference TRBV5-1 and TRBJ2-3): KAGVTQTPRYLIKTRGQQVTLSCSPISGHRSVSWYQQTPGQGLQFLFEYFSETQRNKGNFPGRFSGRQFSNSRSEMNVSTLELGDSALYLCASSPRTVTDTQYFGPGTRLTVL.

This clonotype has just one count. The chain combines TRBV28 with TRBJ2-7, with D perhaps matching TRBD2 (6 bases). Germline V gene lookup returns CDR1 MDHEN and CDR2 SYDVKM. The CDR3 sequence is 14 residues long. Trimming took 3 bases from V and 5 from J, leaving 14 bases between them. CDR3 sequence (DNA): TGTGCCAGCAGTTTTTCAGCAGGAGGGGACGAGCAGTACTTC. It is translated as CASSFSAGGDEQYF.

This clonotype was detected a few times. This chain uses TRBV28 with TRBJ2-7, with 8 nucleotides matching TRBD1. This CDR3 is 15 amino acids long. CDR1 and CDR2 (germline): MDHEN, SYDVKM. The J segment lost 4 bases and the V segment lost 3 bases, leaving 8 bases of the junction unmatched. Here the CDR3 reads CASSLGTGERYEQYF. CDR3 in DNA: TGTGCCAGCAGTTTGGGGACAGGTGAACGATACGAGCAGTACTTC.

This clonotype has a count of ten or more. The chain carries TRBV7-2 and TRBJ2-7; D may correspond to TRBD1 or TRBD2 (5 bases each). This CDR3 comprises 14 residues. Germline CDR1 is SGHTA and CDR2 is FQGNSA. V dropped 5 bases and J dropped 2 bases, with 13 bases sitting between them. CDR3 DNA: TGTGCCAGCAGCCTGTACCCGGGACCCTACGAGCAGTACTTC. It codes for CASSLYPGPYEQYF.

This clonotype was counted many times. The chain uses TRBV7-3 and TRBJ2-1, with TRBD2 matching 9 bases. J gave up 5 bases and V 4 bases, and 15 bases lay outside the gene matches. CDR3 size: 18 residues. The germline V gene encodes CDR1 SGHTA and CDR2 FQGTGA. The CDR3 coding sequence is TGTGCCAGCAGCTCAATATCTCTTAGCGGGAGAGGGGACAATGAGCAGTTCTTC. Translation: CASSSISLSGRGDNEQFF.

The chain combines TRBV29-1 with TRBJ2-1; tentatively, D is TRBD1 (6 bases). CDR1 is SQVTM, CDR2 ANQGSEA, per germline. The ends were cut back, 3 bases at V and 12 bases at J, with 18 bases in the middle. The CDR3 is 13 residues long. The CDR3 loop is CSVDKSTGWGQFF. The CDR3 DNA sequence: TGCAGCGTTGATAAAAGCACAGGGTGGGGGCAGTTCTTC.

This clonotype was found a few times. This chain uses TRBV3-1 with TRBJ2-7; D is perhaps TRBD2 (5 bases). Per the germline V gene, CDR1 is LGHDT and CDR2 is YNNKEL (reference sequence). V lost 6 bases, J lost 4 bases, and 13 bases lay in between. This CDR3 is built from 13 residues. DNA of the CDR3: TGTGCCAGCAGTCGCGCTAGCCCGTACGAGCAGTACTTC. Translation: CASSRASPYEQYF.

The chain combines TRBV5-1 with TRBJ2-3; 7 bases fit TRBD2. Per germline, CDR1 SGHRS and CDR2 YFSETQ. This CDR3 is built from 16 residues. V lost 0 bases to trimming and J lost 1 base; unmatched junction nucleotides: 5. CDR3 DNA sequence: TGCGCCAGCAGCTTGGCCGGGGGGACTGGCACAGATACGCAGTATTTT. Protein: CASSLAGGTGTDTQYF.

This clonotype was counted a few times. The rearrangement uses TRBV30 and TRBJ1-1, with D perhaps TRBD1 (6 bases). The germline CDR1 and CDR2 sequences are GTSNPN and SVGIG (reference sequence). The CDR3 length is 15 residues. With 4 bases removed from V and 4 bases from J, the gap between germline ends came to 19 bases. The CDR3 protein is CAWTIGGNSGTEAFF. The CDR3 DNA follows: TGTGCCTGGACCATAGGGGGAAACAGTGGCACTGAAGCTTTCTTT. Full variable domain (remainder filled in from reference TRBV30 and TRBJ1-1): SQTIHQWPATLVQPVGSPLSLECTVEGTSNPNLYWYRQAAGRGLQLLFYSVGIGQISSEVPQNLSASRPQDRQFILSSKKLLLSDSGFYLCAWTIGGNSGTEAFFGQGTRLTVV.

This clonotype has ten or more counts. This chain connects TRBV2 to TRBJ2-6; 10 bases are shared with TRBD1. CDR3 length: 17 residues. The V and J ends lost 6 bases and 0 bases, in that order; junction bases with no gene match: 5. Germline values: CDR1 SNHLY, CDR2 FYNNEI. The chain's CDR3 is CASSSGTGASGANVLTF. The DNA for the CDR3 is TGTGCCAGCAGCTCCGGGACAGGGGCCTCTGGGGCCAACGTCCTGACTTTC.

In this sample, this clonotype turned up many times. This rearrangement joins TRBV12-3 or TRBV12-4 to TRBJ1-1; D not resolved. V shed 7 bases and J shed 4 bases, with 19 bases lying between them. The CDR3 spans 15 residues. CDR3 sequence: CASTLGPYDITEAFF. DNA of the CDR3: TGTGCCAGCACCCTCGGTCCCTACGATATCACTGAAGCTTTCTTT.

In its sample, this clonotype was seen a few times. The V call is TRBV9, the J call TRBJ2-3; maybe TRBD1 (6 bases). V gave up 0 bases and J gave up 6 bases, with 14 bases separating them. The CDR3 is 15 residues long. Germline-derived CDR1 and CDR2 are SGDLS and YYNGEE. CDR3 in amino acids: CASSVEGQRRDTQYF. In DNA form, the CDR3 reads TGTGCCAGCAGCGTAGAGGGACAACGGCGGGATACGCAGTATTTT.